This T cell receptor (beta chain) was recovered during a study of identical twins. Study results and caveats: The models gave estimates that fell short of the out-of-frame TCR alpha sharing seen in monozygotic twins.

V was clipped by 5 bases and J by 5 bases; unmatched bases: 13. Looked up from germline, CDR1 is DFQATT and CDR2 is SNEGSKA (reference sequence). The CDR3 loop spans 17 amino acids. Every one of the donors was a healthy Caucasian. This clonotype turned up a few times. As yet, its antigen is unknown. MiXCR, run by TCRdb on the 5' RACE reads, gives a single entry per CDR3 protein. The table lists a few hundred thousand distinct CDR3 sequences, roughly an eighth of them singletons. The data were also submitted as part of a second study, on yellow fever vaccine responses in identical twins.

V and J are TRBV20-1 and TRBJ2-3; TRBD2 matches 13 bases. The sequenced sample consisted of CD8+ T cells sorted from blood. The source is a woman younger than 35 in good health. CDR3 sequence reads: CSAPTVSGLAGVDTQYF. In DNA form, the CDR3 reads TGCAGTGCTCCCACTGTCTCCGGACTAGCGGGAGTAGATACGCAGTATTTT.